This TCR beta chain was captured by sequencing in a study of cytomegalovirus exposure and HLA in healthy donors. The CDR3 has 14 amino acids. Trimming removed 2 bases at V and 8 bases at J, with 15 bases between. Germline-derived CDR1 and CDR2 are SEHNR and FQNEAQ (reference sequence). The PCR ran on 60 Vbeta and 13 Jbeta primers. As handled by the study authors: Around 9.9 million shared chains were among the 80 million or so unique TCR beta chains that a later analysis counted. Here immunoSEQ multiplex PCR was the method, and the copy in TCRdb shows in-frame clones only, minus some. D and trimming come from the DNA, and the V and J calls and clone size come from that table. The sample shows under 200,000 clones, and about 6.5% sits with its ten largest clones. On this clone itself: Its antigen remains unidentified.

Study-wide points: The dataset shows that most TCR sequences were rare, while some public TCRs occurred in many donors. As a later analysis showed, a missense DCLRE1C variant was linked to trimming of TCR beta V- and J-genes.

When sampled, the donors appeared nominally healthy, though they likely had unrecorded immune exposures. The sequence was collected from a man aged 25 to 45 in good health and CMV-seronegative. The chain couples TRBV7-9 to TRBJ1-1; D is uncertain. The sequencing sample was made of PBMCs. As DNA, the CDR3 is TGTGCCAGCAGCTTACCGGGAGTTAACCCGGAAGCTTTCTTT. Protein: CASSLPGVNPEAFF.